This entry lists 7 T cell receptor beta chains sequenced from one sample in a study of shared clonotypes between healthy human individuals. TCRdb keeps only in-frame clones here, not all; method: immunoSEQ multiplex PCR. The sample has about 1.1 million clones, approximately 80% seen once. The sample taken for sequencing was memory CD4+ T cells from PBMCs. Subset given: CD45RA-negative fraction. These receptors came from a man between 18 and 29 years old in good health. Some clones in this sample may be carry-over from other donors' samples.

This clone occurred many times. The chain links TRBV5-4 to TRBJ2-7; D might be TRBD2 (6 bases). This CDR3 has 14 amino acids. From germline, CDR1 is SGHNT and CDR2 YYREEE (reference sequence). Trimming shortened V by 2 bases and J by 0 bases, and 9 bases separated the two germline ends. For the CDR3, the DNA is TGTGCCAGCAGCTTAGGACTAAGCTCCTACGAGCAGTACTTC. Protein product: CASSLGLSSYEQYF.

In this sample, this clone turned up a few times. This sequence joins TRBV25-1 and TRBJ2-2, with 12 bases fitting TRBD2. Germline CDR1 and CDR2: MGHDK and SYGVNS. V lost 4 bases and J lost 7; bases outside the gene matches: 7. The CDR3 extends over 16 amino acids. The CDR3 spells CASSGGLAGRGGELFF. As DNA, the CDR3 is TGTGCCAGCAGTGGCGGACTAGCGGGACGGGGCGGGGAGCTGTTTTTT.

This CDR3 reads CASSLGGASGNTGELFF. The CDR3 DNA is TGCGCCAGCAGCTTGGGAGGGGCTAGCGGAAACACCGGGGAGCTGTTTTTT. This chain connects TRBV5-1 to TRBJ2-2; 7 bases agree with TRBD2. The germline CDR1 and CDR2 sequences are SGHRS and YFSETQ. The CDR3 is 17 residues long. The V segment lost 0 bases and the J segment 2 bases; nucleotides outside the gene matches: 7.

V usage is TRBV29-1 and J usage is TRBJ1-6; possibly TRBD1 for D (5 bases). The CDR3 spans 14 residues. The ends were cut back, 7 bases at V and 7 bases at J, with 17 bases in the middle. From germline, CDR1 is SQVTM and CDR2 ANQGSEA. Here the CDR3 DNA reads TGCAGCGCTAGGGGCTCGACGGAAAATTCACCCCTCCACTTT. It yields the protein CSARGSTENSPLHF.

The rearrangement joins TRBV15 to TRBJ2-5, with TRBD2 matching 8 bases. The germline CDR1 and CDR2 sequences are LNHNV and YYDKDF (reference sequence). Trimming cost V 0 bases and J 3 bases; bases outside gene matches: 0. This CDR3 region has 14 residues. CDR3 DNA: TGTGCCACCAGCAGAGAACTAGCGGAAGAGACCCAGTACTTC. It codes for CATSRELAEETQYF.

DNA for the CDR3: TGTGCCAGCAGTTCCTTGACAGGTTCTGGAAACACCATATATTTT. Translating gives CASSSLTGSGNTIYF. The V gene is TRBV28, the J gene TRBJ1-3; D perhaps matches TRBD1 (6 bases). Germline values: CDR1 MDHEN, CDR2 SYDVKM. Between the trimmed V and J ends, which lost 4 bases and 1 base, there was a span of 11 bases. This CDR3 spans 15 amino acids.

A few counts support this clone. This chain joins TRBV28 and TRBJ2-7; 8 positions agree with TRBD1. V gave up 5 bases and J gave up 3 bases; unmatched junction bases: 12. Germline V gene data show CDR1 as MDHEN and CDR2 as SYDVKM. This CDR3 has 16 residues. DNA of the CDR3: TGTGCCAGCAGTCCAACAGGGGGGAACGGACACTACGAGCAGTACTTC. As protein: CASSPTGGNGHYEQYF.